Presented here are 21 T cell receptor beta chains from one specimen sequenced in a study of radiotherapy plus CTLA-4 blockade in lung cancer. Profiled with immunoSEQ multiplex PCR; TCRdb holds only in-frame clones, not every one. The repertoire holds tens of thousands of clones, with roughly 75% as singletons. The sample consisted of peripheral blood, taken from a patient treated with radiotherapy plus ipilimumab. Every receptor here comes from a human donor with non-small cell lung cancer who had stable disease on radiotherapy plus ipilimumab.

The gene calls are TRBV6-4 and TRBJ1-1; tentative D call: TRBD1 (5 bases). V was clipped by 2 bases and J by 4 bases, with 17 bases between them. The CDR3 length is 16 residues. Germline CDR1 and CDR2: MRHNA and SNTAGT. The DNA for the CDR3 is TGTGCCAGCAGTGACGGACTCCGCGGAGGGGTCACTGAAGCTTTCTTT. Translated: CASSDGLRGGVTEAFF.

Concerning this clone: Other DNA sequences within the sample encode an identical CDR3. This chain connects TRBV10-3 to TRBJ1-1; 8 bases map to TRBD1. The trim removed 2 bases at V and 10 bases at J, leaving 3 bases unmatched. This CDR3 is 12 amino acids long. CDR1 ENHRY and CDR2 SYGVKD come from the germline V gene. In nucleotides, the CDR3 is TGTGCCATCAGTGAGGACGACAGGGGAGCTTTCTTT. The encoded protein is CAISEDDRGAFF.

J is TRBJ1-2 and V is TRBV19; D uncertain. The CDR3 length is 15 residues. Germline V gene lookup returns CDR1 LNHDA and CDR2 SQIVND (reference sequence). With 5 bases removed from V and 5 bases from J, the gap between germline ends came to 18 bases. The CDR3 here is CASSPLSNGAYGYTF. As DNA, the CDR3 is TGTGCCAGTAGTCCCTTATCAAATGGAGCTTATGGCTACACCTTC.

This sequence joins TRBV11-3 and TRBJ1-1; 7 positions agree with TRBD1. Germline V gene sequence: CDR1 SGHNT, CDR2 YENEEA. Trimming at V came to 4 bases and at J to 5 bases, leaving 7 bases not matched to a gene. The CDR3 extends over 14 amino acids. This chain's CDR3 is CASSWRGRGTEAFF. The CDR3 DNA sequence: TGTGCCAGCAGCTGGAGGGGGCGAGGGACTGAAGCTTTCTTT.

The chain employs TRBV7-8 and TRBJ2-3; the D gene is possibly TRBD2 (7 bases). The CDR3 runs 16 residues. V dropped 1 base and J dropped 1 base, with 12 bases sitting between them. CDR1 and CDR2 (germline): SGHVS, FQNEAQ. CDR3 amino acids: CASSLEVGGRTDTQYF. The CDR3 region has the DNA TGTGCCAGCAGCTTAGAGGTCGGGGGGCGCACAGATACGCAGTATTTT.

The chain couples TRBV27 to TRBJ2-7; 9 bases are shared with TRBD2. Germline CDR1 MNHEY, CDR2 SMNVEV (reference sequence). The CDR3 runs 13 residues. V lost 11 bases, J lost 1 base, and 6 bases stayed unmatched. The CDR3 loop reads CAAGGALSYEQYF. CDR3 sequence (DNA): TGTGCCGCGGGAGGGGCCCTTTCCTACGAGCAGTACTTC.

This chain uses TRBV19 with TRBJ2-5; 8 nucleotides align to TRBD1. Germline V gene data show CDR1 as LNHDA and CDR2 as SQIVND (reference sequence). The CDR3 contains 15 residues. The V gene end was trimmed by 8 bases and the J gene end by 1 base; junction bases not matched to a gene: 9. The chain's CDR3 is CASGDRGRGQETQYF. CDR3 DNA sequence: TGTGCCAGTGGTGACAGGGGACGGGGCCAAGAGACCCAGTACTTC. Using reference TRBV19 and TRBJ2-5 for the parts outside the CDR3, the full variable domain is DGGITQSPKYLFRKEGQNVTLSCEQNLNHDAMYWYRQDPGQGLRLIYYSQIVNDFQKGDIAEGYSVSREKKESFPLTVTSAQKNPTAFYLCASGDRGRGQETQYFGPGTRLLVL.

The chain combines TRBV5-1 with TRBJ2-3; tentatively, D is TRBD1 (6 bases). Trimming removed 4 bases from V and 3 bases from J, with 15 bases in between. The CDR3 sequence is 15 residues long. Germline CDR1 SGHRS, CDR2 YFSETQ. The CDR3 DNA reads TGCGCCAGCAGCCCAACTACAGGGTTAACAGATACGCAGTATTTT. It encodes CASSPTTGLTDTQYF.

The chain links TRBV27 to TRBJ1-6; D is unclear. Between the trimmed V and J ends, which lost 5 bases and 0 bases, there was a span of 5 bases. The length of the CDR3 is 14 residues. Germline values: CDR1 MNHEY, CDR2 SMNVEV (reference sequence). CDR3 nucleotide sequence: TGTGCCAGCAGTCCTCGCTCCTATAATTCACCCCTCCACTTT. Amino acid sequence: CASSPRSYNSPLHF.

The chain employs TRBV6-4 and TRBJ2-1, with 8 bases that match TRBD1. This CDR3 is built from 17 residues. CDR1 MRHNA and CDR2 SNTAGT come from the germline V gene. Here the CDR3 DNA reads TGTGTCAAGGGCCAGGGGGCGAAATTCGGCTCCTACAATGAGCAGTTCTTC. Translated: CVKGQGAKFGSYNEQFF.

This clone was detected only once. The chain carries TRBV30 and TRBJ1-4; no clear D gene. V was trimmed by 4 bases and J by 0 bases, leaving 3 bases between them. The CDR3 totals 12 residues. Germline assignment: CDR1 GTSNPN and CDR2 SVGIG (reference sequence). Here the CDR3 reads CAWTATNEKLFF. CDR3 sequence (DNA): TGTGCCTGGACGGCAACTAATGAAAAACTGTTTTTT.

This chain uses TRBV2 with TRBJ1-2; D ambiguous. Deletions cut 4 bases from V and 4 bases from J, with 13 bases between. Germline CDR1 reads SNHLY; CDR2 reads FYNNEI. The length of the CDR3 is 14 residues. The CDR3 coding sequence is TGTGCCAGCAGTGTCCGACCAGGATCCTATGGCTACACCTTC. It encodes CASSVRPGSYGYTF.

The chain links TRBV28 to TRBJ1-5; a possible D gene is TRBD1 (5 bases). This CDR3 region has 14 residues. Trimming left V 6 bases short and J 0 bases short, with 9 bases between. Germline V gene lookup returns CDR1 MDHEN and CDR2 SYDVKM. CDR3 sequence reads: CASRVRGSNQPQHF. The CDR3 nucleotides are TGTGCCAGCAGAGTAAGGGGTAGCAATCAGCCCCAGCATTTT.

This clone has a single count. The rearrangement links TRBV11-3 to TRBJ2-3, with 15 bases aligning to TRBD2. The J segment lost 8 bases and the V segment lost 5 bases, leaving 5 bases of the junction unmatched. This CDR3 has 15 amino acids. Germline V gives CDR1 SGHNT, CDR2 YENEEA. The DNA for the CDR3 is TGTGCCAGCAGCGGACTAGCGGGGGGGCAGATTACGCAGTATTTT. This gives the protein CASSGLAGGQITQYF.

This clone was observed a few times. V gene TRBV5-1 combines with J gene TRBJ2-2; 7 bases map to TRBD2. Unmatched junction bases numbered 9, after V lost 4 bases and J lost 3 bases. This CDR3 has 16 residues. Germline V CDR1 and CDR2: SGHRS, YFSETQ. This CDR3 reads CASSLWSGGDTGELFF. The CDR3 coding sequence is TGCGCCAGCAGCCTGTGGAGTGGGGGGGACACCGGGGAGCTGTTTTTT.

The rearrangement uses TRBV28 and TRBJ2-2; tentatively, D is TRBD2 (6 bases). Trimming took off 10 bases at V and 2 bases at J, with 17 bases between the two ends. The CDR3 is 15 residues long. CDR1 MDHEN and CDR2 SYDVKM come from the germline V gene. As DNA, the CDR3 is TGTGCCACGCAGAATCCGGGACTTAACACCGGGGAGCTGTTTTTT. Translation gives CATQNPGLNTGELFF.

The chain joins TRBV2 to TRBJ2-5; 7 bases align to TRBD1. Looked up from germline, CDR1 is SNHLY and CDR2 is FYNNEI. The CDR3 extends over 14 amino acids. J gave up 5 bases and V 5 bases, and 8 bases lay outside the gene matches. The CDR3 DNA reads as TGTGCCAGCAGTCGACAGGGACGGGATGAGACCCAGTACTTC. Protein: CASSRQGRDETQYF.

The chain links TRBV14 to TRBJ2-7; perhaps TRBD1 as D (5 bases). This CDR3 spans 14 amino acids. V was clipped by 4 bases and J by 5 bases, with 15 bases between them. CDR1 and CDR2 from the germline V gene are SGHDN and FVKESK. CDR3 loop: CASSPAGLFNEQYF. The CDR3 region has the DNA TGTGCCAGCAGCCCGGCAGGGCTTTTCAACGAGCAGTACTTC.

The V gene is TRBV9, the J gene TRBJ2-7; 8 nucleotides line up with TRBD1. The CDR3 totals 15 residues. Germline trimming cut 4 bases from V and 3 bases from J; bases unmatched to any gene: 9. The germline V gene encodes CDR1 SGDLS and CDR2 YYNGEE. As DNA, the CDR3 is TGTGCCAGCAGCCTACGCCAGGGGGCTAACTACGAGCAGTACTTC. It encodes CASSLRQGANYEQYF.

The V and J genes are TRBV6-5 and TRBJ1-1; D is perhaps TRBD1 (5 bases). The length of the CDR3 is 15 residues. The V end was cut by 7 bases, the J end by 1 base, with 16 bases between. Germline lookup yields CDR1 MNHEY and CDR2 SVGAGI. CDR3 nucleotides: TGTGCCAGCACCTACGGTGGGGGGGGGAACACTGAAGCTTTCTTT. Amino acids: CASTYGGGGNTEAFF.

This chain links TRBV5-4 with TRBJ1-2; 7 nucleotides align to TRBD1. V was pared by 0 bases and J by 8 bases, with 7 bases of the junction left unmatched. The CDR3 runs to 14 residues. CDR1 is SGHNT, CDR2 YYREEE, per germline (reference sequence). In DNA form, the CDR3 reads TGTGCCAGCAGCTTGGTGACAGGGTCGGGCGGCTACACCTTC. Its protein is CASSLVTGSGGYTF.